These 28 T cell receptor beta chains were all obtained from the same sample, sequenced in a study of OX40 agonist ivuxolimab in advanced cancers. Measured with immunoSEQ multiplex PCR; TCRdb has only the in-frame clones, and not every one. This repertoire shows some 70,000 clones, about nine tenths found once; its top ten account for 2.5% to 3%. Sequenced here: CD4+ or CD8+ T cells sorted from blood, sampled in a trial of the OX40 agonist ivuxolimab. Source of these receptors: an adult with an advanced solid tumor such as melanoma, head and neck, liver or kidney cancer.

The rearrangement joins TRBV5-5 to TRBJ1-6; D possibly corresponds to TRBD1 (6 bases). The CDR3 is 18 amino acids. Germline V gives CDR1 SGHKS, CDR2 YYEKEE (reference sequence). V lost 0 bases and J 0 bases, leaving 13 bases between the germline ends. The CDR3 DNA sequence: TGTGCCAGCAGCTTGGGGCCGGGACAAAGCTCCTATAATTCACCCCTCCACTTT. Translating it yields CASSLGPGQSSYNSPLHF.

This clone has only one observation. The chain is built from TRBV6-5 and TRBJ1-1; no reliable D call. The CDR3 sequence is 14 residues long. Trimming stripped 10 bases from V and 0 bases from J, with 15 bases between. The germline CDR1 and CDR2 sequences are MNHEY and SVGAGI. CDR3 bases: TGTGCCACATCTGGCAGGAGAATGAACACTGAAGCTTTCTTT. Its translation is CATSGRRMNTEAFF.

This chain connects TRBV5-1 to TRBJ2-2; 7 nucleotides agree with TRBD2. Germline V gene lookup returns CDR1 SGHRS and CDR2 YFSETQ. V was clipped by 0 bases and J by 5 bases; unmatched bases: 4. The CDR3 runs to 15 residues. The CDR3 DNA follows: TGCGCCAGCAGCTTGGTTGGGAGGGGAACCGGGGAGCTGTTTTTT. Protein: CASSLVGRGTGELFF. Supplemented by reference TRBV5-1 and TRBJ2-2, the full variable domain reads KAGVTQTPRYLIKTRGQQVTLSCSPISGHRSVSWYQQTPGQGLQFLFEYFSETQRNKGNFPGRFSGRQFSNSRSEMNVSTLELGDSALYLCASSLVGRGTGELFFGEGSRLTVL.

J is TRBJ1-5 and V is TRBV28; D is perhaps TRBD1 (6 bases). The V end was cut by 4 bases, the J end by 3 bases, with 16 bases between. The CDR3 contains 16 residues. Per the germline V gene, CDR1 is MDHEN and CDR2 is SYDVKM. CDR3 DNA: TGTGCCAGCAGTTATACCAGGGGATTTAACAATCAGCCCCAGCATTTT. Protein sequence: CASSYTRGFNNQPQHF.

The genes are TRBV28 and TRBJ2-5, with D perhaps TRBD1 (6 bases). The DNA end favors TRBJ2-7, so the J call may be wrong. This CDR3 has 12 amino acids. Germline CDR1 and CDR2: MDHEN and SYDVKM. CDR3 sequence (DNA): TGTGCCAGCAGTTCTACAGGGAACGAGCAGTACTTC. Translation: CASSSTGNEQYF.

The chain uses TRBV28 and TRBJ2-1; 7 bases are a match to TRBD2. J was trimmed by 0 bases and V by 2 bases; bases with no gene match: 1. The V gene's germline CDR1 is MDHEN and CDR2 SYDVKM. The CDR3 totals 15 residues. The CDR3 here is CASSLGGSSYNEQFF. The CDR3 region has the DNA TGTGCCAGCAGTTTAGGCGGGAGCTCCTACAATGAGCAGTTCTTC.

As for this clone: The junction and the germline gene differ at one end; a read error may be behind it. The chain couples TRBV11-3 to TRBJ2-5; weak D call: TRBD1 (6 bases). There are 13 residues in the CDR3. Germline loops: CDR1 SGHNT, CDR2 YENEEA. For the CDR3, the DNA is TGTGCCAGCAGCCTAAACAGGGTGTCCCAATCGGACTTC. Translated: CASSLNRVSQSDF. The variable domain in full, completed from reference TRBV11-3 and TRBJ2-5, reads EAGVVQSPRYKIIEKKQPVAFWCNPISGHNTLYWYLQNLGQGPELLIRYENEEAVDDSQLPKDRFSAERLKGVDSTLKIQPAELGDSAVYLCASSLNRVSQSDFGPGTRLLVL.

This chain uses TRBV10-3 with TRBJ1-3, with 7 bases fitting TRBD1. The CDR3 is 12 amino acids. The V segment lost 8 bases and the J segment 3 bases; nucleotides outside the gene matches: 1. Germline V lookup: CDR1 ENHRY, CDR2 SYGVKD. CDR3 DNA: TGTGCCATCGGACAGGATGGAAACACCATATATTTT. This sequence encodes CAIGQDGNTIYF.

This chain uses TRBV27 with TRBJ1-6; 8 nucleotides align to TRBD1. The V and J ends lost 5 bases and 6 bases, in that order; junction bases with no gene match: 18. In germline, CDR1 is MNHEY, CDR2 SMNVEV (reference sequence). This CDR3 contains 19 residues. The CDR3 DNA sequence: TGTGCCAGCAGTCCAGGATGGGGACAGGCGTACTCTTCTAATTCACCCCTCCACTTT. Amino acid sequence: CASSPGWGQAYSSNSPLHF.

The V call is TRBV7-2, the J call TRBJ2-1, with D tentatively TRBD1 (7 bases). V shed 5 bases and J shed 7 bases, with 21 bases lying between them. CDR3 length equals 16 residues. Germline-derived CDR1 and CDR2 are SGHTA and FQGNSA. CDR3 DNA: TGTGCCAGCAGCCGGCAACAGATCCCAGGGGGGAATGAGCAGTTCTTC. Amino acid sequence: CASSRQQIPGGNEQFF.

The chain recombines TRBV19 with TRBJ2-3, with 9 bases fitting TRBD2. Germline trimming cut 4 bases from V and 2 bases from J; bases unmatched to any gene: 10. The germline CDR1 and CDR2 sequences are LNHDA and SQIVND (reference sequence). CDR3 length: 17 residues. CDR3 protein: CASSTGLAKSPTDTQYF. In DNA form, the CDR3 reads TGTGCCAGTAGTACCGGACTAGCGAAGAGCCCCACAGATACGCAGTATTTT.

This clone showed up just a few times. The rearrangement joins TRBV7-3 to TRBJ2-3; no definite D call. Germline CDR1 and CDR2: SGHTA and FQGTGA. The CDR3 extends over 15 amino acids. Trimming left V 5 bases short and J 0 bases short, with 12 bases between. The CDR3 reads CASSPRLTSTDTQYF. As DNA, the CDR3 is TGTGCCAGCAGCCCCAGACTGACTAGCACAGATACGCAGTATTTT. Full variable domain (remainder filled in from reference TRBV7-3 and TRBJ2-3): GAGVSQTPSNKVTEKGKYVELRCDPISGHTALYWYRQSLGQGPEFLIYFQGTGAADDSGLPNDRFFAVRPEGSVSTLKIQRTERGDSAVYLCASSPRLTSTDTQYFGPGTRLTVL.

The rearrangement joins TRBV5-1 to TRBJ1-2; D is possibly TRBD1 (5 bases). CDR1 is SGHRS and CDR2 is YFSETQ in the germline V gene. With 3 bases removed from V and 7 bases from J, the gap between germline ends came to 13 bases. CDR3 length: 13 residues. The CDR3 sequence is CASSSGGAGGYTF. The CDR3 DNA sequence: TGCGCCAGCAGCTCCGGGGGAGCGGGTGGCTACACCTTC.

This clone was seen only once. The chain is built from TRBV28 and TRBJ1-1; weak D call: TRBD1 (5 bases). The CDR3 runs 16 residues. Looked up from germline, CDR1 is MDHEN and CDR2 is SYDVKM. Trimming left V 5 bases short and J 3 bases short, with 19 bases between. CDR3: CASSGSPGRSHTEAFF. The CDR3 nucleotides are TGTGCCAGCAGTGGGTCCCCGGGACGGTCTCACACTGAAGCTTTCTTT. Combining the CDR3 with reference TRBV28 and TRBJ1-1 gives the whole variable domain DVKVTQSSRYLVKRTGEKVFLECVQDMDHENMFWYRQDPGLGLRLIYFSYDVKMKEKGDIPEGYSVSREKKERFSLILESASTNQTSMYLCASSGSPGRSHTEAFFGQGTRLTVV.

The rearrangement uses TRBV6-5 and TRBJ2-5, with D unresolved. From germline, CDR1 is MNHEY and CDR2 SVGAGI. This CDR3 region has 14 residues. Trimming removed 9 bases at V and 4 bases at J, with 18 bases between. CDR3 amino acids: CASGLATLGETQYF. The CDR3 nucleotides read TGTGCCAGTGGCTTGGCAACCCTCGGAGAGACCCAGTACTTC.

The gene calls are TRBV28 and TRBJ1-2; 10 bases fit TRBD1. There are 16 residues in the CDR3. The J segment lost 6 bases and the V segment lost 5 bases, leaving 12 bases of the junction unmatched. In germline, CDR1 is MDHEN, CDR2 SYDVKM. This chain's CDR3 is CASSPHGVGQGDGYTF. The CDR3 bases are TGTGCCAGCAGTCCACATGGGGTCGGACAGGGGGATGGCTACACCTTC.

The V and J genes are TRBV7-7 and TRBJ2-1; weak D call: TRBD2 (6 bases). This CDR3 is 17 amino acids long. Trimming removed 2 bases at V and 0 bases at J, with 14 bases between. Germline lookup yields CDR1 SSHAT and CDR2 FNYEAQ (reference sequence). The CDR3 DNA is TGTGCCAGCAGCTTAAAAGGCGGGGCTAGCTCCTACAATGAGCAGTTCTTC. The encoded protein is CASSLKGGASSYNEQFF.

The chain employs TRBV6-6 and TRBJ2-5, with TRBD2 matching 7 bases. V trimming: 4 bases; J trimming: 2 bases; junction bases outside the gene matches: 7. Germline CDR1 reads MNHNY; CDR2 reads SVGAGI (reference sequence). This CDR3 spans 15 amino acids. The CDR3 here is CASSSSTSPQETQYF. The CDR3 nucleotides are TGTGCCAGCAGTTCCTCGACTAGCCCACAAGAGACCCAGTACTTC.

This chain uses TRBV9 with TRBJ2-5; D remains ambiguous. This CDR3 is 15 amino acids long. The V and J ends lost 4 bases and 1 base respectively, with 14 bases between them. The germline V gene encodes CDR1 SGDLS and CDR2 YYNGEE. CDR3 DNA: TGTGCCAGCAGCACCCTTGGGCGAACCCAAGAGACCCAGTACTTC. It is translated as CASSTLGRTQETQYF.

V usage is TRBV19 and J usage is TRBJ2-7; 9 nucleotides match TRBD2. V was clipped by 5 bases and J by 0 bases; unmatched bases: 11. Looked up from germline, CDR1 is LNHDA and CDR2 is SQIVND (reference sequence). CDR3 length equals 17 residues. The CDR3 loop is CASSGGSGSWSSYEQYF. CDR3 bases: TGTGCCAGTAGTGGGGGTAGCGGGAGTTGGAGCTCCTACGAGCAGTACTTC.

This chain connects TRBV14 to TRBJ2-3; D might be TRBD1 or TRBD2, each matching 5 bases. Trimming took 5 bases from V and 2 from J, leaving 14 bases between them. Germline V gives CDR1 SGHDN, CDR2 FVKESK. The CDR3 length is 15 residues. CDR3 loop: CASSLGDVFTDTQYF. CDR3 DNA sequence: TGTGCCAGCAGCTTGGGGGATGTTTTCACAGATACGCAGTATTTT.

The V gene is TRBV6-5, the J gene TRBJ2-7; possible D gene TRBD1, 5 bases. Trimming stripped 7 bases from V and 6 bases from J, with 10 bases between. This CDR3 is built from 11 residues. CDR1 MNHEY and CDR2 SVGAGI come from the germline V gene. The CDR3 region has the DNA TGTGCCAGCAATCAGGGTGGCGAGCAGTACTTC. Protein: CASNQGGEQYF.

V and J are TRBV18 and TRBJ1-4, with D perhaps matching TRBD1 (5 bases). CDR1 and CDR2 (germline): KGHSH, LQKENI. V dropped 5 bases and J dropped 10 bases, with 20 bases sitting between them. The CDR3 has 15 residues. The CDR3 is CASSYYSGTRSKLFF. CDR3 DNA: TGTGCCAGCTCATACTACAGTGGGACGAGGTCAAAACTGTTTTTT.

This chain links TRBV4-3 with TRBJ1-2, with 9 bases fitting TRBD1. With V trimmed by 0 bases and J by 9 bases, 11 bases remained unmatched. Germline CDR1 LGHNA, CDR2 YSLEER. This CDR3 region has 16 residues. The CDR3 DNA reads TGCGCCAGCAGCCAAGAGGGGCCGGGACAGGGTTATAGCTACACCTTC. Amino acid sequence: CASSQEGPGQGYSYTF.

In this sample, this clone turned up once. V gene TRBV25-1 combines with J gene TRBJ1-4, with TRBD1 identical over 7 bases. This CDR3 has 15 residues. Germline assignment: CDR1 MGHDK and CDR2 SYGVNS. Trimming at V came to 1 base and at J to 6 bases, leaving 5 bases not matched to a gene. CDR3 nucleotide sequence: TGTGCCAGCAGTGAATCAGGGGGGGTGGATGAAAAACTGTTTTTT. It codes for CASSESGGVDEKLFF.

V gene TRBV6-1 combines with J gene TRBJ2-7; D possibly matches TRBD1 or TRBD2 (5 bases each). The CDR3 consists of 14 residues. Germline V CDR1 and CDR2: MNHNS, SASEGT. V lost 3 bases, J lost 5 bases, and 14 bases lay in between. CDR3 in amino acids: CASSEPGYSDEQYF. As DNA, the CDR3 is TGTGCCAGCAGTGAGCCAGGGTATAGCGACGAGCAGTACTTC.

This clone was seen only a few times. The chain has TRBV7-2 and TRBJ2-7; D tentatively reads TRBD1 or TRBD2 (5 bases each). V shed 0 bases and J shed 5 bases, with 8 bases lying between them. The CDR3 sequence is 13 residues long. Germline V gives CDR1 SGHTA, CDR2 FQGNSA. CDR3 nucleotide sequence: TGTGCCAGCAGCTTAGCAGGGGACCACGAGCAGTACTTC. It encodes CASSLAGDHEQYF.

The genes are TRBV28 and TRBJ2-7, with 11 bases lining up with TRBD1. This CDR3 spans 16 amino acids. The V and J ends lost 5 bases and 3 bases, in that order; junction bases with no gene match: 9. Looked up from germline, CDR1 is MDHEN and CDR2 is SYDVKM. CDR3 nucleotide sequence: TGTGCCAGCAGTAGCCCCCGGGACAGGGGGAGCTACGAGCAGTACTTC. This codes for CASSSPRDRGSYEQYF.